What follows describes a single T cell receptor beta chain. The antigen remains unidentified. The sample originates from a study of shared clonotypes between healthy human individuals. Study-wide results and limits: Against clonotypes common to all four donors, non-shared ones had lower generation probabilities.

TCRdb keeps only in-frame clones here, not all; method: immunoSEQ multiplex PCR. The table has some 980,000 clones, approximately 76% seen once; the top ten hold roughly 1.5%. This sequence originates from a man between 18 and 35 years old in good health. Sequenced: memory CD4+ T cells sorted from blood. Regarding subset: CD45RA-negative fraction.

The CDR3, as DNA: TGCAGCGCCCGGGACAGGGGTCTTAACTATGGCTACACCTTC. Its protein is CSARDRGLNYGYTF. The J gene is TRBJ1-2, the V gene TRBV29-1, with 10 bases that match TRBD1. The CDR3 spans 14 residues. With V trimmed by 7 bases and J by 1 base, 6 bases remained unmatched. Germline V gene sequence: CDR1 SQVTM, CDR2 ANQGSEA. Drawing the rest from reference TRBV29-1 and TRBJ1-2, the complete variable domain is SAVISQKPSRDICQRGTSLTIQCQVDSQVTMMFWYRQQPGQSLTLIATANQGSEATYESGFVIDKFPISRPNLTFSTLTVSNMSPEDSSIYLCSARDRGLNYGYTFGSGTRLTVV.